A single sample is the source of the 23 T cell receptor beta chains below, sequenced in a study of T cells after yellow fever vaccination (dated by TCRdb to about 2019). Read against the paper, the sample's treatment or condition label means: live attenuated yellow fever vaccine strain. To prepare the library, 5' RACE was applied. Reads for this sample came from an Illumina HiSeq 2500. TCRdb reanalyzed the raw reads on its own, using fastp at Q25 for trimming and MiXCR for clone calling, and kept in-frame beta chains. Entries that share a CDR3 protein sequence are merged under the most common genes and DNA. Within this sample are 500,000 to 650,000 distinct CDR3 sequences, with around an eighth of them counted one time only. The top ten clones comprise over 11% of the sample. The starting material was PBMCs, obtained on the day of the yellow fever booster vaccination. The origin of the receptors is a man aged 30-40 years who received the YFV17D yellow fever vaccine.

This clonotype was seen only a few times. The CDR3 DNA reads as TGTGCCAGTAAAGCCCAAAACACCGGGGAGCTGTTTTTT. This codes for CASKAQNTGELFF. V gene TRBV19 combines with J gene TRBJ2-2; D not resolved. Germline assignment: CDR1 LNHDA and CDR2 SQIVND (reference sequence). This CDR3 is built from 13 residues. V was cut by 7 bases and J by 2 bases, with 8 bases left in between.

The chain's CDR3 is CASSKVGTIPPLSEQYF. As DNA, the CDR3 is TGTGCCAGCAGCAAAGTTGGGACCATTCCCCCCCTCTCCGAGCAGTACTTC. The chain carries TRBV21-1 and TRBJ2-7; the table's D call, TRBD1, was not checked against the DNA. TRBV21-1 is marked as a pseudogene. The length of the CDR3 is 17 residues.

This clonotype was counted only a few times. The chain couples TRBV5-1 to TRBJ2-4; 13 bases align to TRBD2. With 3 bases clipped from V and 6 bases from J, the junction kept 6 bases outside the gene matches. This CDR3 comprises 16 residues. From germline, CDR1 is SGHRS and CDR2 YFSETQ. The CDR3 sequence is CASSSGLAGSGNIQYF. In nucleotides, the CDR3 is TGCGCCAGCAGCTCGGGACTAGCGGGATCTGGAAACATTCAGTACTTC.

The sample holds a few counts of this clonotype. The V call is TRBV27, the J call TRBJ2-7; possibly TRBD2 for D (6 bases). Germline V gene lookup returns CDR1 MNHEY and CDR2 SMNVEV (reference sequence). Trimming removed 9 bases at V and 6 bases at J, with 21 bases between. The CDR3 consists of 14 residues. In DNA form, the CDR3 reads TGTGCCAGTCGAGACCGGGAGTGGATATCCGAGCAGTACTTC. It codes for CASRDREWISEQYF.

A few counts support this clonotype. The chain couples TRBV18 to TRBJ2-1; D might be TRBD2 (5 bases). The CDR3 contains 13 residues. The V end lost 2 bases, the J end lost 7 bases, and 9 bases lay between the germline ends. CDR1 KGHSH and CDR2 LQKENI come from the germline V gene. The chain's CDR3 is CASSPSRGNEQFF. CDR3 bases: TGTGCCAGCTCACCAAGCCGGGGAAATGAGCAGTTCTTC.

A few counts support this clonotype. The chain joins TRBV5-1 to TRBJ2-7, with 7 bases identical to TRBD2. Germline CDR1 and CDR2: SGHRS and YFSETQ. This CDR3 has 15 amino acids. V was pared by 0 bases and J by 6 bases, with 9 bases of the junction left unmatched. The CDR3 here is CASSLERLAFVEQYF. In DNA form, the CDR3 reads TGCGCCAGCAGCTTGGAGCGACTAGCATTTGTCGAGCAGTACTTC.

This clonotype was seen only a few times. This chain uses TRBV20-1 with TRBJ2-7; perhaps TRBD1 as D (5 bases). Trimming pared 3 bases from V and 1 base from J, leaving 19 bases between. The CDR3 sequence is 16 residues long. Per germline, CDR1 DFQATT and CDR2 SNEGSKA (reference sequence). CDR3 coding DNA: TGCAGTGCTAGGGGTTCAATTGACAGCTGGTCCTACGAGCAGTACTTC. Translated, it gives CSARGSIDSWSYEQYF.

This clonotype was counted only a few times. The chain joins TRBV20-1 to TRBJ2-7, with D possibly matching TRBD2 (6 bases). CDR3 length: 15 residues. Trimming removed 6 bases from V and 5 bases from J, with 23 bases in between. Looked up from germline, CDR1 is DFQATT and CDR2 is SNEGSKA (reference sequence). In DNA form, the CDR3 reads TGCAGTGCCCCTTCGATTGGGAGGACCGCGAACGAGCAGTACTTC. Amino acids: CSAPSIGRTANEQYF.

This clonotype has just a few counts. The chain links TRBV7-8 to TRBJ2-1; 12 bases align to TRBD2. The CDR3 spans 16 residues. V was pared by 4 bases and J by 5 bases, with 6 bases of the junction left unmatched. Germline-derived CDR1 and CDR2 are SGHVS and FQNEAQ. The CDR3 spells CASSSRRLAGDNEQFF. In DNA form, the CDR3 reads TGTGCCAGCAGCTCCCGGCGACTAGCGGGAGACAATGAGCAGTTCTTC. Based on the CDR3 plus reference TRBV7-8 and TRBJ2-1, the full variable domain is GAGVSQSPRYKVAKRGQDVALRCDPISGHVSLFWYQQALGQGPEFLTYFQNEAQLDKSGLPSDRFFAERPEGSVSTLKIQRTQQEDSAVYLCASSSRRLAGDNEQFFGPGTRLTVL.

The rearrangement uses TRBV7-8 and TRBJ2-1; D gene ambiguous. Germline V gene lookup returns CDR1 SGHVS and CDR2 FQNEAQ. Trimming stripped 1 base from V and 6 bases from J, with 16 bases between. The CDR3 loop spans 16 amino acids. Written as DNA, the CDR3 is TGTGCCAGCAGCTTAGGGGTGCGCGGTGTCGGCAATGAGCAGTTCTTC. This gives the protein CASSLGVRGVGNEQFF.

The CDR3 region has the DNA TGTGCCATCGATACGCAGTATTTT. This translates into CAIDTQYF. The chain links TRBV27 to TRBJ2-3, with D uncertain. Germline values: CDR1 MNHEY, CDR2 SMNVEV (reference sequence). V was shortened by 10 bases and J by 6 bases, with 2 bases between the two germline ends. CDR3 length: 8 residues.

In its sample, this clonotype was seen many times. An end of the junction differs from the germline gene, which may be a read error. J is TRBJ2-1 and V is TRBV20-1; tentative D call: TRBD2 (6 bases). Germline V gives CDR1 DFQATT, CDR2 SNEGSKA (reference sequence). The CDR3 has 14 amino acids. The CDR3 region has the DNA TGCAGCGCTACCTTGGCCGGGAGATGGAATGAGCAGTTCTTC. Translated, it gives CSATLAGRWNEQFF.

This clonotype has a count of ten or more. The chain uses TRBV18 and TRBJ2-7; tentatively, D is TRBD1 (5 bases). V was pared by 3 bases and J by 4 bases, with 13 bases between. The CDR3 is made up of 14 amino acids. Germline V gene lookup returns CDR1 KGHSH and CDR2 LQKENI. CDR3 sequence (DNA): TGTGCCAGCTCACCCCTGGACACACATTACGAGCAGTACTTC. Its protein is CASSPLDTHYEQYF. The whole variable domain, remainder taken from reference TRBV18 and TRBJ2-7, is NAGVMQNPRHLVRRRGQEARLRCSPMKGHSHVYWYRQLPEEGLKFMVYLQKENIIDESGMPKERFSAEFPKEGPSILRIQQVVRGDSAAYFCASSPLDTHYEQYFGPGTRLTVT.

The chain combines TRBV12-5 with TRBJ1-5, with TRBD1 as a possible D gene (6 bases). The CDR3 extends over 14 amino acids. V was shortened by 6 bases and J by 4 bases, with 13 bases between the two germline ends. Per the germline V gene, CDR1 is LGHNT and CDR2 is FRNRAP. The CDR3 spells CASGDTGINQPQHF. The CDR3 bases are TGTGCTAGTGGCGATACAGGGATTAATCAGCCCCAGCATTTT.

The chain employs TRBV28 and TRBJ2-7, with no clear D. From germline, CDR1 is MDHEN and CDR2 SYDVKM. V lost 2 bases and J lost 2, with 7 bases in between. This CDR3 region has 13 residues. Here the CDR3 reads CASSLKPAYEQYF. The CDR3 region has the DNA TGTGCCAGCAGTTTAAAGCCAGCCTACGAGCAGTACTTC.

In its sample, this clonotype was seen many times. V gene TRBV7-8 combines with J gene TRBJ1-5; possible D gene TRBD1, 5 bases. V was cut by 8 bases and J by 4 bases, with 9 bases left in between. Germline V CDR1 and CDR2: SGHVS, FQNEAQ. The CDR3 length is 12 residues. CDR3 loop: CASGQGNQPQHF. CDR3 in DNA: TGTGCCAGCGGCCAGGGTAATCAGCCCCAGCATTTT.

Ten or more counts support this clonotype. This chain links TRBV5-1 with TRBJ2-2, with D perhaps TRBD2 (5 bases). The V and J ends lost 0 bases and 3 bases respectively, with 6 bases between them. Germline V gene lookup returns CDR1 SGHRS and CDR2 YFSETQ. This CDR3 is 14 amino acids long. The CDR3 DNA follows: TGCGCCAGCAGCTTGGACGGGGACACCGGGGAGCTGTTTTTT. Encoded protein: CASSLDGDTGELFF.

This clonotype appeared a few times. This chain joins TRBV20-1 and TRBJ2-1, with D possibly TRBD2 on 6 matching bases. Trimming shortened V by 6 bases and J by 4 bases, and 19 bases separated the two germline ends. The CDR3 length is 15 residues. Germline V lookup: CDR1 DFQATT, CDR2 SNEGSKA (reference sequence). The CDR3 DNA sequence: TGCAGTGCCAAGAGATCCGGTGGGGGGTACAATGAGCAGTTCTTC. This codes for CSAKRSGGGYNEQFF.

J is TRBJ1-5 and V is TRBV28, with D maybe TRBD1 (6 bases). The CDR3 has 19 amino acids. The germline V and J ends were trimmed by 5 bases and 7 bases, with 30 bases remaining between them. Germline CDR1 MDHEN, CDR2 SYDVKM. CDR3 protein: CASSPPGGAGLTLYQPQHF. DNA for the CDR3: TGTGCCAGCAGTCCGCCCGGGGGGGCAGGGTTAACACTATACCAGCCCCAGCATTTT.

A few counts support this clonotype. The chain is built from TRBV5-1 and TRBJ2-7; 10 bases match TRBD2. This CDR3 has 14 residues. V lost 5 bases and J lost 4; bases outside the gene matches: 6. CDR1 is SGHRS and CDR2 is YFSETQ in the germline V gene. The CDR3 loop reads CASSSSGRVYEQYF. The CDR3 DNA sequence: TGCGCCAGCAGTTCAAGCGGGAGGGTGTACGAGCAGTACTTC.

This clonotype was counted only a few times. The rearrangement links TRBV20-1 to TRBJ2-7; no clear D gene. With 0 bases removed from V and 2 bases from J, the gap between germline ends came to 11 bases. Germline CDR1 and CDR2: DFQATT and SNEGSKA (reference sequence). This CDR3 is 14 amino acids long. The CDR3 sequence is CSARDLGLAYEQYF. The CDR3 coding sequence is TGCAGTGCTAGAGATCTAGGCCTAGCCTACGAGCAGTACTTC.

This clonotype was picked up a small number of times. Compared with germline, one end of the junction differs, possibly owing to a read error. The rearrangement links TRBV6-2 or TRBV6-3 to TRBJ2-7; either TRBD1 or TRBD2 may supply D (5 bases each). Per germline, CDR1 MNHEY and CDR2 SVGEGT. This CDR3 has 16 amino acids. The CDR3 DNA follows: TGTGCCAGCAGTGACTCCGCCCGGGACGGATCCTACGAGCAGTACTTC. Its protein is CASSDSARDGSYEQYF.

The chain carries TRBV19 and TRBJ2-6; tentative D call: TRBD2 (6 bases). With 1 base removed from V and 0 bases from J, the gap between germline ends came to 19 bases. Per the germline V gene, CDR1 is LNHDA and CDR2 is SQIVND (reference sequence). There are 20 residues in the CDR3. This chain's CDR3 is CASSIGRGGSLGSGANVLTF. In DNA form, the CDR3 reads TGTGCCAGTAGTATAGGGCGGGGCGGATCCCTTGGCTCTGGGGCCAACGTCCTGACTTTC.